This T cell receptor beta chain was sequenced for a study of blood T cell repertoires in COVID-19. As for the study in general: Both acute and convalescent COVID-19 samples were obtained from the United States, Italy and Spain. Nucleic acid was either cDNA or gDNA, and it came from T cells, B-cell-depleted T cells, or PBMCs.

Trimming removed 5 bases from V and 4 bases from J, with 18 bases in between. The CDR3 is 15 amino acids. Germline CDR1 reads MGHRA; CDR2 reads YSYEKL. In the source study's methods: Amplification with reference gene primers provided the estimates of nucleated cell counts. Clones were sequenced by immunoSEQ multiplex PCR, and TCRdb holds only the in-frame ones, with some missing. V and J calls and clone size come straight from that table; D and trimming were deduced from the DNA. The sample has fewer than 120,000 clones, roughly 85% seen once; the top ten hold roughly 17%. The sequencing sample was made of peripheral blood. The TCR comes from a woman of 80 years or more with active or convalescent COVID-19. The chain couples TRBV4-1 to TRBJ2-7; maybe TRBD1 (6 bases). CDR3 nucleotide sequence: TGCGCCAGCAGCAACTTCCGGGACACTACATACGAGCAGTACTTC. Residues: CASSNFRDTTYEQYF.